This entry features one TCR beta chain sequence. Its antigen is unidentified. At one end, the junction sequence differs from germline, possibly due to a read error. This specimen belongs to a study of T cells in Graves' hyperthyroidism and ophthalmopathy. Overall study findings and caveats: Progression to ophthalmopathy was predicted a median of about 6.6 months early. Ophthalmopathy could be told apart from stable hyperthyroidism with a 13 V-J model.

There are 15 residues in the CDR3. The germline V gene has CDR1 SNHLY and CDR2 FYNNEI. TCR beta CDR3 regions were amplified from RNA transcripts. The TCR CDR3 was amplified in a first-round RT-PCR using the HTBI primer set. TCRdb processed the multiplex PCR reads anew with MiXCR; each CDR3 protein has one entry. The profile shows roughly 100,000 distinct CDR3 sequences, roughly 44% of them singletons. Recently diagnosed hyperthyroidism of less than 2 months' duration affected patients aged 18 to 65. Sequenced material: blood. V is TRBV2 and J is TRBJ1-2; D gene unclear. The sequence derives from a man aged 35-49 years with Graves' hyperthyroidism. CDR3 DNA: TGTGCCAGCAGTGAATCCGGTCAGAAAGGGTATGGCAACACCTTC. It is translated as CASSESGQKGYGNTF.